This T cell receptor beta chain was sequenced for a study of cytomegalovirus exposure and HLA in healthy donors. At the level of the study: Prior work identified around 120 million unique TCR beta sequences in some 180 million T cells. Study-wide results and caveats: An assumption of roughly uniform sequencing depth across donors underlay the presence/absence analyses. Analysis performed later showed TCR beta chains linked to HLA being more clonally expanded than equally common others.

Amplification used 60 Vbeta primers and 13 Jbeta primers. This table comes from immunoSEQ multiplex PCR, and its TCRdb copy is limited to in-frame clones, with some not included. In the table there are approximately 100,000 clones, 60% to 80% of which are singletons. A note on this clone: Its antigen remains unknown.

The sequencing sample was made of PBMCs. This TCR was recovered from a human donor in good health.

This CDR3 reads CASTARLGTGNTEAFF. DNA of the CDR3: TGTGCCAGCACCGCGCGGCTAGGGACAGGGAACACTGAAGCTTTCTTT. The rearrangement uses TRBV27 and TRBJ1-1, with TRBD1 matching over 8 bases. The V segment lost 7 bases and the J segment 1 base; nucleotides outside the gene matches: 11. The CDR3 consists of 16 residues. Germline lookup yields CDR1 MNHEY and CDR2 SMNVEV (reference sequence).